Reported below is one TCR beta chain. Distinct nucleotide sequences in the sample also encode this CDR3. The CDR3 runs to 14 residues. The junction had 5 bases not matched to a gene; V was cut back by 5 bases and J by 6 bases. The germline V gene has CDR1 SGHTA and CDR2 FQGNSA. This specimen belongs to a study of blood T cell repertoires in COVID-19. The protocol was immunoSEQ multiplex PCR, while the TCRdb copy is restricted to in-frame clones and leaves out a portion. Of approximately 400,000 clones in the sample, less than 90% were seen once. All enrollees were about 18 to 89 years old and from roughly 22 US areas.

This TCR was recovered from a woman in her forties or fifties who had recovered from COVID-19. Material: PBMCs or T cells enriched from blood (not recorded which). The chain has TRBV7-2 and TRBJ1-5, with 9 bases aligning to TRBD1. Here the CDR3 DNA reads TGTGCCAGCAGCCTAGGACAGGGGAGTCAGCCCCAGCATTTT. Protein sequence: CASSLGQGSQPQHF.